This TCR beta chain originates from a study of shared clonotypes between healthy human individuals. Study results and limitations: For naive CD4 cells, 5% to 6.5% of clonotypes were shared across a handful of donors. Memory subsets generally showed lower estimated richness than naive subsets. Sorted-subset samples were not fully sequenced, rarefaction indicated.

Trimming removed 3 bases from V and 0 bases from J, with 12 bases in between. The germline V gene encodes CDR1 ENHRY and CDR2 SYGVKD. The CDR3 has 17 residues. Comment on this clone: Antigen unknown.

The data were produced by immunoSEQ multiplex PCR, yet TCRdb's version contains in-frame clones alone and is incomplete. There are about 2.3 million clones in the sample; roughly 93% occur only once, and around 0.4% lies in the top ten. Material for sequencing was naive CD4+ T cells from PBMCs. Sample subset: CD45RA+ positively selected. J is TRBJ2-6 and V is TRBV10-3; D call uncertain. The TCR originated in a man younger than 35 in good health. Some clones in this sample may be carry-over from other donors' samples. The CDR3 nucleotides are TGTGCCATCAGTGACCAAGAAGGCTTCTCTGGGGCCAACGTCCTGACTTTC. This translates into CAISDQEGFSGANVLTF.